Listed below are T cell receptor beta chains from one sample, sequenced in a study of OX40 agonist ivuxolimab in advanced cancers. The table came from immunoSEQ multiplex PCR; TCRdb's copy has only in-frame clones and leaves some out. The table lists around 110,000 clones, around 93% of them singletons. The sequenced sample was CD4+ or CD8+ T cells sorted from blood, obtained in a trial of the OX40 agonist ivuxolimab. Receptors were obtained from an adult with an advanced solid tumor such as melanoma, head and neck, liver or kidney cancer. CDR3s include the opening cysteine and the closing phenylalanine or tryptophan. D genes are given only for firm matches. Clone size appears in some rows only: once, few, many, or a class for an expanded clone.

TRBJ2-1 . TRBV6-1 . TGTGCCAGCAGTGGCGGACAGCGGAATGAGCAGTTCTTC CASSGGQRNEQFF
TRBJ2-5 . TRBV19 . TGTGCCAGTAGCGACGGGGAGACACGGGAGACCCAGTACTTC CASSDGETRETQYF
TRBJ1-2 . TRBV9 . TGTGCCAGCAGCGTAGATCTCGTCTCCAGTGGCTACACCTTC CASSVDLVSSGYTF
TRBJ1-1 . TRBV5-6 . TGTGCCAGCAGCTTGGATCAGAGAGGTGAAGCTTTCTTT CASSLDQRGEAFF
TRBJ1-4 . TRBV5-1 . TGCGCCAGCAGCTTCGGGACTGATAATGAAAAACTGTTTTTT CASSFGTDNEKLFF
TRBJ1-3 . TRBV4-3 . TGCGCCAGCAGCCAAGAACCGGGAGGGGGAAGGGCTGGAAACACCATATATTTT CASSQEPGGGRAGNTIYF
TRBJ1-5 . TRBV2 . TGTGCCAGCAGCCGGGACAACAATAGCAATCAGCCCCAGCATTTT CASSRDNNSNQPQHF
TRBJ2-2 . TRBV11-2 TRBD2 TGTGCCAGCAGCTTAACTAGCGGGAGATCCGGGGAGCTGTTTTTT CASSLTSGRSGELFF
TRBJ2-3 once TRBV15 TRBD1 TGTGCCACCAGCGGGGGACAGGGGGATGCAGATACGCAGTATTTT CATSGGQGDADTQYF
TRBJ1-2 . TRBV18 TRBD1 TGTGCCAGCTCACCAAGGGGACAGGATGCTAACTATGGCTACACCTTC CASSPRGQDANYGYTF